These T cell receptor beta chains were read from a single sample in a study of CD8 T cells in Susac syndrome. TCRdb reprocessed the immunoSEQ multiplex PCR reads via MiXCR and lists one record per CDR3 protein. The profile shows about 190,000 distinct CDR3 sequences, more than 90% of them singletons. The sequenced sample consisted of CD4+ T cells from PBMCs. Receptors originate from a human donor with Susac syndrome. Both conserved end residues are part of each CDR3. Fields, in order: V gene, clone size, J gene, D gene, CDR3 protein, CDR3 DNA. D genes are given only for firm matches. Size values are once, few and many counts, or a class for expanded clones, and some rows have none.

>TRBV3-1|.|TRBJ1-6|TRBD1
CASSQGTGSSPLHF
TGTGCCAGCAGCCAGGGGACAGGGAGTTCACCCCTCCACTTT
>TRBV3-1|.|TRBJ2-1|.
CASSQVPNNEQFF
TGTGCCAGCAGCCAAGTTCCCAACAATGAGCAGTTCTTC
>TRBV7-2|.|TRBJ2-1|.
CASSVYRDLSSYNEQFF
TGTGCCAGCAGCGTATACCGGGACTTGAGCTCCTACAATGAGCAGTTCTTC
>TRBV20-1|.|TRBJ1-2|TRBD1
CSARDPNRGFTNYGYTF
TGCAGTGCTAGAGATCCGAACAGGGGGTTCACTAACTATGGCTACACCTTC
>TRBV27|.|TRBJ2-2|.
CASSLLDAETGELFF
TGTGCCAGCAGTTTATTGGATGCCGAGACCGGGGAGCTGTTTTTT
>TRBV11-2|.|TRBJ2-1|.
CASTLTSSYNEQFF
TGTGCCAGCACCCTAACCAGCTCCTACAATGAGCAGTTCTTC
>TRBV7-6|.|TRBJ2-1|.
CASSGPGESTYNEQFF
TGTGCCAGCAGCGGCCCGGGGGAGTCCACCTACAATGAGCAGTTCTTC
>TRBV7-3|.|TRBJ2-2|TRBD1
CASSSQTGVGGELFF
TGTGCCAGCAGCTCCCAGACAGGGGTCGGCGGGGAGCTGTTTTTT
>TRBV24-1|.|TRBJ2-3|TRBD2
CATSPGGGITDTQYF
TGTGCCACCAGTCCCGGCGGGGGGATCACAGATACGCAGTATTTT
>TRBV2|.|TRBJ2-6|.
CASIPKIQGLKTGANVLTF
TGTGCCAGCATACCAAAGATACAGGGCCTCAAGACTGGGGCCAACGTCCTGACTTTC
>TRBV9|.|TRBJ2-5|TRBD2
CASSPSGGMEETQYF
TGTGCCAGCAGCCCATCGGGGGGGATGGAAGAGACCCAGTACTTC
>TRBV27|once|TRBJ2-7|TRBD1
CASSPWTGGTYEQYF
TGTGCCAGCAGTCCCTGGACAGGGGGCACCTACGAGCAGTACTTC
>TRBV29-1|.|TRBJ1-2|TRBD1
CSGQGPDGYTF
TGCAGCGGACAGGGGCCCGATGGCTACACCTTC
>TRBV11-2|.|TRBJ2-7|TRBD1
CASSHHGQGGYEQYF
TGTGCCAGCAGCCACCACGGACAGGGCGGCTACGAGCAGTACTTC
>TRBV9|.|TRBJ1-5|.
CASSVTGNGQPQHF
TGTGCCAGCAGCGTAACTGGGAACGGTCAGCCCCAGCATTTT
>TRBV7-3|.|TRBJ2-7|TRBD1
CASSLVAGDRRNEQYF
TGTGCCAGCAGCTTAGTAGCCGGGGACAGGCGGAACGAGCAGTACTTC
>TRBV4-1|.|TRBJ2-5|.
CASSQGPHQETQYF
TGCGCCAGCAGCCAAGGACCCCACCAAGAGACCCAGTACTTC
>TRBV18|.|TRBJ1-1|TRBD1
CASSPTGGSTEAFF
TGTGCCAGCTCACCGACAGGGGGAAGCACTGAAGCTTTCTTT
>TRBV12-3/TRBV12-4|.|TRBJ2-5|.
CASRAGWATQETQYF
TGTGCCAGCAGAGCAGGTTGGGCTACCCAAGAGACCCAGTACTTC
>TRBV6-1|.|TRBJ2-2|TRBD2
CASSPLAGAGTGELFF
TGTGCCAGCAGTCCTCTAGCGGGGGCAGGCACCGGGGAGCTGTTTTTT
>TRBV3-1|.|TRBJ2-1|.
CASSLGPSSYNEQFF
TGTGCCAGCAGTCTCGGACCGAGCTCCTACAATGAGCAGTTCTTC
>TRBV5-4|once|TRBJ1-1|.
CASSSLRGVVNTEAFF
TGTGCCAGCAGCTCGCTGAGGGGTGTTGTGAACACTGAAGCTTTCTTT
>TRBV28|.|TRBJ1-2|.
CASSLFNYGYTF
TGTGCCAGCAGTTTATTCAACTATGGCTACACCTTC
>TRBV14|.|TRBJ2-3|.
CASSQRIGDTDTQYF
TGTGCCAGCAGCCAACGTATCGGGGACACAGATACGCAGTATTTT
>TRBV27|.|TRBJ1-6|.
CASSWEGVGNSPLHF
TGTGCCAGCAGTTGGGAGGGGGTGGGGAATTCACCCCTCCACTTT
>TRBV13|once|TRBJ2-3|.
CASSHARAGTDTQYF
TGTGCCAGCAGCCACGCCCGGGCCGGCACAGATACGCAGTATTTT
>TRBV2|.|TRBJ2-7|.
CASRPGYYEQYF
TGTGCCAGCCGTCCCGGCTACTACGAGCAGTACTTC
>TRBV3-1|.|TRBJ1-2|.
CASSQDHSSGLTYGYTF
TGTGCCAGCAGCCAAGATCATTCCTCCGGCCTCACTTATGGCTACACCTTC
>TRBV12-3/TRBV12-4|.|TRBJ2-7|TRBD1
CASRLGQGTYEQYF
TGTGCCAGCAGGCTCGGACAGGGAACCTACGAGCAGTACTTC
>TRBV5-1|.|TRBJ2-5|TRBD2
CASSSGLAGGPQETQYF
TGCGCCAGCAGCTCAGGACTAGCGGGGGGGCCCCAAGAGACCCAGTACTTC
>TRBV20-1|.|TRBJ2-5|.
CSARDTRAQETQYF
TGCAGTGCTAGAGATACGAGGGCACAGGAGACCCAGTACTTC
>TRBV29-1|.|TRBJ1-4|.
CSARLGNEKLFF
TGCAGCGCCCGGCTCGGTAATGAAAAACTGTTTTTT
>TRBV7-6|few|TRBJ2-2|.
CASSLGDTGELFF
TGTGCCAGCAGCTTAGGGGACACCGGGGAGCTGTTTTTT
>TRBV20-1|.|TRBJ2-1|TRBD2
CSAGARIGAGGPREQFF
TGCAGTGCTGGGGCCCGGATAGGAGCGGGGGGCCCTAGGGAGCAGTTCTTC
>TRBV2|.|TRBJ2-7|.
CASKPRTDTYEQYF
TGTGCCAGCAAACCGAGGACGGATACCTACGAGCAGTACTTC
>TRBV11-2|.|TRBJ2-7|TRBD1
CASSSSSDRGAEQYF
TGTGCCAGCAGCTCCTCTTCGGACAGGGGTGCCGAGCAGTACTTC
>TRBV5-1|.|TRBJ2-1|TRBD1
CASSLGQGFYNEQFF
TGCGCCAGCAGCTTAGGACAGGGCTTCTACAATGAGCAGTTCTTC
>TRBV18|.|TRBJ1-1|.
CASLQVLNTEAFF
TGTGCCAGCTTACAGGTACTAAACACTGAAGCTTTCTTT
>TRBV6-2/TRBV6-3|.|TRBJ1-1|.
CASSYSLGREVNTEAFF
TGTGCCAGCAGTTACTCCCTGGGGAGGGAAGTGAACACTGAAGCTTTCTTT
>TRBV10-3|.|TRBJ2-7|.
CAISESRQSYEQYF
TGTGCCATCAGTGAGTCCCGTCAGTCCTACGAGCAGTACTTC
>TRBV6-1|.|TRBJ2-1|.
CASSGAANEQFF
TGTGCCAGCAGTGGGGCTGCCAATGAGCAGTTCTTC
>TRBV20-1|.|TRBJ2-3|.
CSAREDSRRTDTQYF
TGCAGTGCTAGAGAGGACTCCAGACGCACAGATACGCAGTATTTT
>TRBV12-5|.|TRBJ2-1|TRBD1
CASGTAQGQRPQFF
TGTGCTAGTGGAACCGCCCAGGGACAGCGCCCGCAGTTCTTC
>TRBV2|.|TRBJ1-1|.
CASRFPKVNTEAFF
TGTGCCAGCAGGTTCCCGAAAGTGAACACTGAAGCTTTCTTT
>TRBV30|.|TRBJ1-1|.
CAWSVLGARDEAFF
TGTGCCTGGAGTGTACTGGGGGCGAGGGATGAAGCTTTCTTT
>TRBV30|.|TRBJ2-2|TRBD1
CAWKLTGSGGELFF
TGTGCCTGGAAATTGACAGGGTCGGGCGGGGAGCTGTTTTTT
>TRBV30|.|TRBJ2-2|TRBD2
CVAGTIFGELFF
TGTGTAGCGGGGACTATCTTTGGGGAGCTGTTTTTT
>TRBV5-1|.|TRBJ2-7|.
CASRQSTGLLYEQYF
TGCGCCAGCAGACAAAGCACCGGACTTCTCTACGAGCAGTACTTC
>TRBV6-2/TRBV6-3|.|TRBJ2-5|.
CASGGANQETQYF
TGTGCCAGCGGGGGGGCCAACCAAGAGACCCAGTACTTC
>TRBV5-1|.|TRBJ1-1|.
CASSARDGMVSEAFF
TGCGCCAGCAGCGCCCGGGACGGGATGGTTAGTGAAGCTTTCTTT